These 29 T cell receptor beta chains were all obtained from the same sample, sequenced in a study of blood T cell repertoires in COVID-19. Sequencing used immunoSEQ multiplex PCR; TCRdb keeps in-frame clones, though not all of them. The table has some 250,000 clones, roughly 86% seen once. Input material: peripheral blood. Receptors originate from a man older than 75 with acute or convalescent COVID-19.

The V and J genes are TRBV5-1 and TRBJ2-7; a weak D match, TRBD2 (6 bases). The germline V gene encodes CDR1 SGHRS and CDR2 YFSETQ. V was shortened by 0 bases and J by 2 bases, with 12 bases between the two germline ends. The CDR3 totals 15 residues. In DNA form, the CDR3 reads TGCGCCAGCAGCTTGGGGTCCGCGGGGACCTACGAGCAGTACTTC. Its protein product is CASSLGSAGTYEQYF.

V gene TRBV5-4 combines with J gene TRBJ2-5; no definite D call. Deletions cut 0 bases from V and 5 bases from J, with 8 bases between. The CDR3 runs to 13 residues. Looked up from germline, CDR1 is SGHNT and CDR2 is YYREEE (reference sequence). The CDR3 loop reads CASSLAAGETQYF. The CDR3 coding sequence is TGTGCCAGCAGCTTGGCTGCCGGGGAGACCCAGTACTTC.

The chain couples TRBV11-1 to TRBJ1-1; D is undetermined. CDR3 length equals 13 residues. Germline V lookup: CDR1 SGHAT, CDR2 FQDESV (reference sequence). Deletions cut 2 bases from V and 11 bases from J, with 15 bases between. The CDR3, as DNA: TGTGCCAGCAGCTTACTTGTGGTATCGAGGGCTTTCTTT. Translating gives CASSLLVVSRAFF.

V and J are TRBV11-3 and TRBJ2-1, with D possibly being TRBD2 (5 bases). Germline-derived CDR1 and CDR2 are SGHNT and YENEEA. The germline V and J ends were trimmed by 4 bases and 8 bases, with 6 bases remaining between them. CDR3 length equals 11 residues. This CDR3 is CASSSGDEQFF. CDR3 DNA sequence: TGTGCCAGCAGCTCCGGGGATGAGCAGTTCTTC.

The CDR3 region is CASSLEVSYGYTF. The CDR3 DNA follows: TGCGCCAGCAGCTTGGAAGTCAGCTATGGCTACACCTTC. The rearrangement joins TRBV5-1 to TRBJ1-2; D ambiguous. Germline V gene sequence: CDR1 SGHRS, CDR2 YFSETQ. The V gene lost 0 bases and the J gene lost 4 bases, with 7 bases spanning the gap. This CDR3 comprises 13 residues.

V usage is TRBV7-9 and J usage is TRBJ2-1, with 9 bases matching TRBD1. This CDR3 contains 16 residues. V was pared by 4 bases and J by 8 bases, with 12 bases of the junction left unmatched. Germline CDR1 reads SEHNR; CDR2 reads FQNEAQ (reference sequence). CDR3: CASSSLTGQGLDEQFF. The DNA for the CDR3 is TGTGCCAGCAGCTCCCTAACCGGACAGGGGTTGGATGAGCAGTTCTTC.

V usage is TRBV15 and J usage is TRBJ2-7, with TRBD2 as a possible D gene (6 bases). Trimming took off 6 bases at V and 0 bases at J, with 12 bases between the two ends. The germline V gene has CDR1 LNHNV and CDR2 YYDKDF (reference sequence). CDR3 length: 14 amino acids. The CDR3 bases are TGTGCCACCAGAGTGGCCGGGGGCTCCTACGAGCAGTACTTC. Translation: CATRVAGGSYEQYF.

Here the CDR3 DNA reads TGTGCCAGCAGCTTAACCGGCGGGAGAACCCATGAGCAGTTCTTC. It yields the protein CASSLTGGRTHEQFF. This rearrangement joins TRBV7-2 to TRBJ2-1, with 7 positions matching TRBD2. The CDR3 is 15 residues long. Germline lookup yields CDR1 SGHTA and CDR2 FQGNSA. V was pared by 2 bases and J by 8 bases, with 9 bases of the junction left unmatched.

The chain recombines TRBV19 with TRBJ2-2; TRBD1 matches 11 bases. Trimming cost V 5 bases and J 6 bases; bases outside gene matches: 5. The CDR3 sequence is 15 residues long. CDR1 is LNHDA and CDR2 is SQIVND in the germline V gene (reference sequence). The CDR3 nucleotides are TGTGCCAGTAGTTCAGGGACAGGGGGGGCCGGGGAGCTGTTTTTT. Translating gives CASSSGTGGAGELFF.

The CDR3 is CASSLGGRAGYEQYF. The CDR3 bases are TGCGCCAGCAGCTTAGGGGGCCGGGCGGGCTACGAGCAGTACTTC. This sequence joins TRBV5-1 and TRBJ2-5; 7 bases align to TRBD1. The closer fit of TRBJ2-7 to the DNA end suggests the J call may be wrong. This CDR3 has 15 residues. The V gene's germline CDR1 is SGHRS and CDR2 YFSETQ.

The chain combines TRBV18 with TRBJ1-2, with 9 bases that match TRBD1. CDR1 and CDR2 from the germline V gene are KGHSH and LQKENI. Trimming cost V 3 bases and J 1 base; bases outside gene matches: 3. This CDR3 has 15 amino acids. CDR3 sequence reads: CASSPTTGGNYGYTF. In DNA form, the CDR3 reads TGTGCCAGCTCACCCACGACAGGGGGTAACTATGGCTACACCTTC.

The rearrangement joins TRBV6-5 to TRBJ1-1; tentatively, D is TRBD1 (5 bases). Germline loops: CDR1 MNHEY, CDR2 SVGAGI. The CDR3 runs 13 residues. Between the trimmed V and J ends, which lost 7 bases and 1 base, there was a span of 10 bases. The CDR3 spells CASTQVPNTEAFF. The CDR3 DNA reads TGTGCCAGCACACAGGTCCCGAACACTGAAGCTTTCTTT.

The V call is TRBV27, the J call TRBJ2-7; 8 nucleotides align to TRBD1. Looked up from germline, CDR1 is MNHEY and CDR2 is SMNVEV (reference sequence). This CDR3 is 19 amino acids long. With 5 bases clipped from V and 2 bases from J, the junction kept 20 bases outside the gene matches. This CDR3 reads CASSPFIEKIQGATYEQYF. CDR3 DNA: TGTGCCAGCAGTCCCTTTATCGAAAAAATTCAGGGGGCAACCTACGAGCAGTACTTC.

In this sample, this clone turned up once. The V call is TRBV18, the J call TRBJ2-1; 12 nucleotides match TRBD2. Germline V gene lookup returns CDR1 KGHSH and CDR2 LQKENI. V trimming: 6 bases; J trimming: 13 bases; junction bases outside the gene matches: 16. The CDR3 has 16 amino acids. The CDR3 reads CASSSTGLRLAGDQFF. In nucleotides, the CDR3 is TGTGCCAGCTCGTCCACAGGGCTACGACTAGCGGGAGACCAGTTCTTC.

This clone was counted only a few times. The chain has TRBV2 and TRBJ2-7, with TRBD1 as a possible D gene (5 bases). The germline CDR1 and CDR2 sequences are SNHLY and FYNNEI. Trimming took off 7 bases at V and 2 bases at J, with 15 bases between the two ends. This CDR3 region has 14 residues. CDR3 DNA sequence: TGTGCCAGCACCCTTTCCACAGGTACCTACGAGCAGTACTTC. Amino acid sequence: CASTLSTGTYEQYF.

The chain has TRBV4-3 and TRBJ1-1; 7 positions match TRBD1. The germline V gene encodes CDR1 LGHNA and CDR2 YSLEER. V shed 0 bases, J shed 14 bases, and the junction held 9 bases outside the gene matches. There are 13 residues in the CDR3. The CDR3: CASSQDLDRFTFF. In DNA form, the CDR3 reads TGCGCCAGCAGCCAAGATCTGGACAGGTTTACGTTCTTT.

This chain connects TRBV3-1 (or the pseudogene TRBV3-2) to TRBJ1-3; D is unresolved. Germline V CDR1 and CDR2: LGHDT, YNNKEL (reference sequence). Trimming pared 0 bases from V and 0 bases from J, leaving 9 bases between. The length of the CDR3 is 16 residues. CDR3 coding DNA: TGTGCCAGCAGCCAAGAACTACTGAACTCTGGAAACACCATATATTTT. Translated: CASSQELLNSGNTIYF.

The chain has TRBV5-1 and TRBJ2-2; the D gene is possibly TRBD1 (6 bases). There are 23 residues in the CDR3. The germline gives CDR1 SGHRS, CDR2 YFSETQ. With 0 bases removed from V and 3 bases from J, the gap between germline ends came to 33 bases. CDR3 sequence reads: CASSLGFPRGNRRRDMHTGELFF. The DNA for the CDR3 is TGCGCCAGCAGCTTGGGGTTTCCTAGGGGAAACCGCCGCCGGGACATGCACACCGGGGAGCTGTTTTTT.

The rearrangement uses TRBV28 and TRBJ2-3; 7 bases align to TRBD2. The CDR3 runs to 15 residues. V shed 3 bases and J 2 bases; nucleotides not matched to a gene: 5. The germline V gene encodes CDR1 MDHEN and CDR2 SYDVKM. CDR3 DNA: TGTGCCAGCAGTTTTATGCTAGCGGCCACAGATACGCAGTATTTT. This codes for CASSFMLAATDTQYF.

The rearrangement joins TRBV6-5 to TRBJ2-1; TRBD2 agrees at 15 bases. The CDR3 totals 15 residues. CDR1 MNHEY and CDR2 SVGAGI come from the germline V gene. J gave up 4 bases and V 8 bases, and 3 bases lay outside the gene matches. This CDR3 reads CASRTSGRGYNEQFF. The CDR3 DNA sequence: TGTGCCAGCCGGACTAGCGGGAGGGGTTACAATGAGCAGTTCTTC.

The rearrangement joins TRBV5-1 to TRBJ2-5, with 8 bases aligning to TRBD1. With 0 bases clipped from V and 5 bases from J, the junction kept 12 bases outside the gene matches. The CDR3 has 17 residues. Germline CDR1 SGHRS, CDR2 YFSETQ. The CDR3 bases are TGCGCCAGCAGCTTGGGCACGAGACAGGGGTGGGAGGAGACCCAGTACTTC. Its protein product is CASSLGTRQGWEETQYF.

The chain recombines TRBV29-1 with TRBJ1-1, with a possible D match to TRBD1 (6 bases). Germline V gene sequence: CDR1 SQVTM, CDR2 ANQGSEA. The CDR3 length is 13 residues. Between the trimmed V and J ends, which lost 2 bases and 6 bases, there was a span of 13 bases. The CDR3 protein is CSVEREEGAEAFF. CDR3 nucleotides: TGCAGCGTTGAACGGGAGGAGGGGGCTGAAGCTTTCTTT.

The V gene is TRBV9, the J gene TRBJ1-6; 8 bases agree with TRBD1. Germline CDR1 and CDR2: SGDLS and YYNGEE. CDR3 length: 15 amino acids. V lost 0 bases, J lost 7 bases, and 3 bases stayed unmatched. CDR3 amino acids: CASSVEGDRNSPLHF. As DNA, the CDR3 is TGTGCCAGCAGCGTAGAAGGGGACAGGAATTCACCCCTCCACTTT. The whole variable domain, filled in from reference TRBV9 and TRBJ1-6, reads DSGVTQTPKHLITATGQRVTLRCSPRSGDLSVYWYQQSLDQGLQFLIQYYNGEERAKGNILERFSAQQFPDLHSELNLSSLELGDSALYFCASSVEGDRNSPLHFGNGTRLTVT.

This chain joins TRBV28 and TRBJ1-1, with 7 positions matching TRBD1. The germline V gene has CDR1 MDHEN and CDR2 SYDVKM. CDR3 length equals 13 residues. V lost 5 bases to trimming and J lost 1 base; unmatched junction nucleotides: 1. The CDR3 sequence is CASSGQANTEAFF. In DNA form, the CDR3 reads TGTGCCAGCAGTGGACAGGCGAACACTGAAGCTTTCTTT.

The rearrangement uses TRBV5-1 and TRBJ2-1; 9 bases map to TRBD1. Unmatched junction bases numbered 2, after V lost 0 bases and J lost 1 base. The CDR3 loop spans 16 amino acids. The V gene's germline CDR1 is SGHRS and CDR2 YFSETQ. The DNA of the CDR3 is TGCGCCAGCAGCTTGGCCGACAGGGGGTCCTACAATGAGCAGTTCTTC. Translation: CASSLADRGSYNEQFF.

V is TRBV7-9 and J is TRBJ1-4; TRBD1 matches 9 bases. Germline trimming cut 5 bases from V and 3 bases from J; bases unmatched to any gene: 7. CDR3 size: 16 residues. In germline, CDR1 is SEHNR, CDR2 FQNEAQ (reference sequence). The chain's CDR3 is CASSTGQGQANEKLFF. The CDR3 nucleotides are TGTGCCAGCAGCACCGGACAGGGGCAGGCTAATGAAAAACTGTTTTTT. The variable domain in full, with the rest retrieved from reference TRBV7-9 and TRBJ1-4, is DTGVSQNPRHKITKRGQNVTFRCDPISEHNRLYWYRQTLGQGPEFLTYFQNEAQLEKSRLLSDRFSAERPKGSFSTLEIQRTEQGDSAMYLCASSTGQGQANEKLFFGSGTQLSVL.

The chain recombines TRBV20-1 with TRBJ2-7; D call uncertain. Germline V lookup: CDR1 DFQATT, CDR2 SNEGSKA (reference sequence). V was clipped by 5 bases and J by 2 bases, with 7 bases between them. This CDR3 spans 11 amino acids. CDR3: CSAHSPYEQYF. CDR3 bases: TGCAGTGCTCACAGCCCCTACGAGCAGTACTTC.

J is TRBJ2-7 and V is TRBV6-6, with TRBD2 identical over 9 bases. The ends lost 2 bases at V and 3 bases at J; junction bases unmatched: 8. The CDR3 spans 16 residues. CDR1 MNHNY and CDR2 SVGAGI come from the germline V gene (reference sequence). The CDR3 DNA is TGTGCCAGCAGTTACCACCAGGCTAGCGGGGACTACGAGCAGTACTTC. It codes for CASSYHQASGDYEQYF.

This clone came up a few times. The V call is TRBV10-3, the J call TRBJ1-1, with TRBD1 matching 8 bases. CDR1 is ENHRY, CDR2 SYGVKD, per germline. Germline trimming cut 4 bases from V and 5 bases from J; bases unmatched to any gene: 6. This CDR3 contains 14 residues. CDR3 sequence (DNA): TGTGCCATCAGTGGAAGAGGACAGGGAACTGAAGCTTTCTTT. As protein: CAISGRGQGTEAFF.